This TCR beta chain was sequenced for a study of a mutant IDH1 vaccine in newly diagnosed glioma. Method: immunoSEQ multiplex PCR; TCRdb's copy keeps in-frame clones and lacks some. The table has tens of thousands of clones, about 81% seen once; the top ten hold over 7%. Notes on this clone: Its antigen is currently unknown.

The CDR3 spans 15 residues. Trimming removed 5 bases at V and 5 bases at J, with 15 bases between. Germline V lookup: CDR1 MNHNY, CDR2 SVGAGI (reference sequence). Sample time point: week 23, last vaccination. A single vaccine dose contained 300 ug of mutant IDH1 20-mer peptide, and topical imiquimod was used with it. The chain uses TRBV6-6 and TRBJ1-4; weak D call: TRBD1 (6 bases). The clonotype originates from a woman aged 40 to 50 with glioma. Some clones in this sample may be carry-over from other donors' samples. The sequencing used PBMCs, collected from a glioma patient whose treatment included an IDH1 peptide vaccine. The CDR3 DNA sequence: TGTGCCAGCAGTAACCCCAGGGGAAGGAATGAAAAACTGTTTTTT. Translating it yields CASSNPRGRNEKLFF.